This passage covers 21 T cell receptor beta chains from one sample sequenced in a study of beta chain features in type 1 diabetes. Expressed TCRB transcripts were sequenced because the entire RNA isolate underwent reverse transcription. The method was immunoSEQ multiplex PCR; TCRdb's version includes in-frame clones alone and lacks a portion of them. In the table there are just over 600,000 clones, less than 20% of which are singletons. The material sequenced was naive CD4+ T cells from blood. The receptor set was obtained from a man aged 18-30 years in good health.

The V call is TRBV7-2, the J call TRBJ2-7; 8 bases are a match to TRBD2. The CDR3 covers 13 residues. Germline V CDR1 and CDR2: SGHTA, FQGNSA. V was clipped by 1 base and J by 4 bases; unmatched bases: 0. The CDR3 DNA reads as TGTGCCAGCAGCTTAGTAGCGGGATACGAGCAGTACTTC. This encodes CASSLVAGYEQYF.

The chain links TRBV7-9 to TRBJ2-3; D remains ambiguous. Germline V gene lookup returns CDR1 SEHNR and CDR2 FQNEAQ (reference sequence). The CDR3 runs 15 residues. Trimming left V 2 bases short and J 3 bases short, with 12 bases between. The CDR3 nucleotides are TGTGCCAGCAGCTTATGGGCAGCGATTACAGATACGCAGTATTTT. This gives the protein CASSLWAAITDTQYF. Combining the CDR3 with reference TRBV7-9 and TRBJ2-3 gives the whole variable domain DTGVSQNPRHKITKRGQNVTFRCDPISEHNRLYWYRQTLGQGPEFLTYFQNEAQLEKSRLLSDRFSAERPKGSFSTLEIQRTEQGDSAMYLCASSLWAAITDTQYFGPGTRLTVL.

In its sample, this clone was seen a few times. The chain is built from TRBV13 and TRBJ2-7; the match to TRBD2 covers 11 bases. CDR3 size: 14 residues. After removal of 9 bases from V and 1 base from J, the junction contained 5 bases not matched to a gene. CDR1 and CDR2 (germline): PRHDT, FYEKMQ (reference sequence). This CDR3 is CASGTSGSSYEQYF. DNA of the CDR3: TGTGCCAGTGGTACTAGCGGGAGTTCCTACGAGCAGTACTTC.

This clone was detected only a few times. The chain links TRBV7-9 to TRBJ1-1, with D possibly matching TRBD1 (6 bases). Germline loops: CDR1 SEHNR, CDR2 FQNEAQ (reference sequence). The length of the CDR3 is 15 residues. Trimming removed 2 bases from V and 1 base from J, with 11 bases in between. CDR3 residues: CASSLRVGQNTEAFF. The CDR3 bases are TGTGCCAGCAGCTTAAGGGTGGGACAGAACACTGAAGCTTTCTTT.

The rearrangement uses TRBV27 and TRBJ2-7; TRBD1 agrees at 11 bases. The trim removed 4 bases at V and 5 bases at J, leaving 7 bases unmatched. Germline V CDR1 and CDR2: MNHEY, SMNVEV (reference sequence). The CDR3 has 15 amino acids. The CDR3 DNA follows: TGTGCCAGCAGTTCCCACCGGGACAGGGGGAACGAGCAGTACTTC. This encodes CASSSHRDRGNEQYF.

This clone was detected only a few times. CDR3: CAIKVRGGPFTDTQYF. DNA of the CDR3: TGTGCCATCAAAGTAAGGGGGGGGCCGTTCACAGATACGCAGTATTTT. The rearrangement uses TRBV10-3 and TRBJ2-3; tentative D call: TRBD2 (7 bases). Germline CDR1 ENHRY, CDR2 SYGVKD. The V end lost 7 bases, the J end lost 2 bases, and 19 bases lay between the germline ends. CDR3 size: 16 residues.

J is TRBJ2-5 and V is TRBV27, with D possibly being TRBD1 (5 bases). V lost 5 bases to trimming and J lost 1 base, with 8 bases between them. The CDR3 has 13 amino acids. CDR1 is MNHEY and CDR2 is SMNVEV in the germline V gene (reference sequence). The CDR3 is CASSRQFQETQYF. CDR3 in DNA: TGTGCCAGCAGTCGACAGTTCCAAGAGACCCAGTACTTC.

The chain's CDR3 is CASRPWGYGVGDNEQFF. The CDR3 nucleotides read TGTGCCAGCAGGCCTTGGGGGTACGGGGTCGGGGACAATGAGCAGTTCTTC. This chain connects TRBV27 to TRBJ2-1, with D perhaps TRBD1 or TRBD2 (5 bases each). V gave up 6 bases and J gave up 5 bases, with 23 bases separating them. Germline CDR1 and CDR2: MNHEY and SMNVEV (reference sequence). The length of the CDR3 is 17 residues.

This clone has a handful of counts. The junction and the germline gene differ at one end; a read error may be behind it. The V and J genes are TRBV12-5 and TRBJ2-1; 9 bases align to TRBD2. The CDR3 spans 16 residues. Germline V CDR1 and CDR2: LGHNT, FRNRAP. CDR3 residues: CASGLGHSGGKNEQFF. For the CDR3, the DNA is TGTGCTAGTGGGTTGGGGCACAGCGGGGGGAAGAATGAGCAGTTCTTC. Drawing the rest from reference TRBV12-5 and TRBJ2-1, the complete variable domain is DARVTQTPRHKVTEMGQEVTMRCQPILGHNTVFWYRQTMMQGLELLAYFRNRAPLDDSGMPKDRFSAEMPDATLATLKIQPSEPRDSAVYFCASGLGHSGGKNEQFFGPGTRLTVL.

About this clone: The sample contains more than one DNA sequence encoding this CDR3. The V gene is TRBV6-5, the J gene TRBJ2-7, with D tentatively TRBD1 (6 bases). The CDR3 contains 14 residues. V lost 0 bases to trimming and J lost 2 bases, with 8 bases between them. Germline CDR1 reads MNHEY; CDR2 reads SVGAGI. Here the CDR3 DNA reads TGTGCCAGCAGTTACTCAGGACAGACCTACGAGCAGTACTTC. Its protein is CASSYSGQTYEQYF.

CDR3 residues: CASSRDSNYGYTF. For the CDR3, the DNA is TGTGCCAGCAGCCGCGACAGCAACTATGGCTACACCTTC. The gene calls are TRBV7-9 and TRBJ1-2, with TRBD1 as a possible D gene (5 bases). Germline V gene lookup returns CDR1 SEHNR and CDR2 FQNEAQ (reference sequence). V was pared by 5 bases and J by 2 bases, with 9 bases between. This CDR3 comprises 13 residues.

This chain connects TRBV14 to TRBJ1-2, with 7 positions matching TRBD1. V trimming: 4 bases; J trimming: 4 bases; junction bases outside the gene matches: 6. The germline V gene has CDR1 SGHDN and CDR2 FVKESK. The length of the CDR3 is 14 residues. For the CDR3, the DNA is TGTGCCAGCAGCCGGACAGGATTAGTCTATGGCTACACCTTC. This codes for CASSRTGLVYGYTF.

This sequence joins TRBV7-2 and TRBJ1-2; TRBD1 might be the D (5 bases). The CDR3 contains 13 residues. CDR1 and CDR2 (germline): SGHTA, FQGNSA. Trimming removed 2 bases at V and 3 bases at J, with 7 bases between. The CDR3 here is CASSLWGDYGYTF. Here the CDR3 DNA reads TGTGCCAGCAGCTTATGGGGGGACTATGGCTACACCTTC.

This clone has a handful of counts. V and J are TRBV6-6 and TRBJ2-5; 7 bases agree with TRBD1. Trimming at V came to 6 bases and at J to 2 bases, leaving 6 bases not matched to a gene. Germline CDR1 MNHNY, CDR2 SVGAGI (reference sequence). The CDR3 is 14 residues long. In DNA, the CDR3 is TGTGCCAGCAGAAACCGGGACAGACAAGAGACCCAGTACTTC. Protein product: CASRNRDRQETQYF.

There are a few counts of this clone. The V gene is TRBV28, the J gene TRBJ1-1; D remains ambiguous. Germline CDR1 is MDHEN and CDR2 is SYDVKM. The V gene lost 2 bases and the J gene lost 4 bases, with 8 bases spanning the gap. The CDR3 runs to 13 residues. The CDR3 DNA sequence: TGTGCCAGCAGTTTAGTGGCGCGCACTGAAGCTTTCTTT. It yields the protein CASSLVARTEAFF.

The chain recombines TRBV28 with TRBJ2-7; 8 bases fit TRBD2. The V segment lost 6 bases and the J segment 6 bases; nucleotides outside the gene matches: 4. CDR1 MDHEN and CDR2 SYDVKM come from the germline V gene. The CDR3 covers 12 residues. The DNA of the CDR3 is TGTGCCAGCAGCGGGGGGGGAGCCGAGCAGTACTTC. It specifies CASSGGGAEQYF.

In its sample, this clone was seen a few times. The chain employs TRBV10-3 and TRBJ2-1, with D perhaps given as TRBD1 or TRBD2 (5 bases each). The ends were cut back, 8 bases at V and 10 bases at J, with 18 bases in the middle. CDR1 is ENHRY and CDR2 is SYGVKD in the germline V gene. The CDR3 length is 13 residues. The CDR3 DNA is TGTGCCATCGGGGGTACCCACTCCGGGGAGCAGTTCTTC. It codes for CAIGGTHSGEQFF.

With regard to this clone: Different DNA sequences within this sample yield the same CDR3. V is TRBV7-9 and J is TRBJ2-7; D is undetermined. V was trimmed by 2 bases and J by 4 bases, leaving 12 bases between them. Looked up from germline, CDR1 is SEHNR and CDR2 is FQNEAQ (reference sequence). The CDR3 spans 14 residues. CDR3 bases: TGTGCCAGCAGCTTAAGTCCCGGGCCTTACGAGCAGTACTTC. Amino acid sequence: CASSLSPGPYEQYF.

About this clone: At one end the junction does not follow the germline gene, possibly because of a read error. The chain employs TRBV7-7 and TRBJ1-2, with 7 bases identical to TRBD1. The CDR3 runs 14 residues. In germline, CDR1 is SSHAT, CDR2 FNYEAQ (reference sequence). As DNA, the CDR3 is TGTGCTAGCAGCCCGGGACAGTCCCGCTATGGCTACACCTTC. It yields the protein CASSPGQSRYGYTF.

This clone was observed a handful of times. The chain recombines TRBV6-1 with TRBJ2-1, with 7 positions matching TRBD2. The V segment lost 11 bases and the J segment 4 bases; nucleotides outside the gene matches: 8. CDR3 length: 13 residues. Germline V gene data show CDR1 as MNHNS and CDR2 as SASEGT. The CDR3 nucleotides are TGTGCCGCAGGGCTAGCGGATTACAATGAGCAGTTCTTC. This encodes CAAGLADYNEQFF.

The chain joins TRBV5-4 to TRBJ2-7, with 11 bases fitting TRBD2. The ends lost 4 bases at V and 2 bases at J; junction bases unmatched: 5. The CDR3 length is 15 residues. Germline values: CDR1 SGHNT, CDR2 YYREEE (reference sequence). This CDR3 is CASSGASGGPYEQYF. In DNA, the CDR3 is TGTGCCAGCAGCGGGGCTAGCGGGGGGCCCTACGAGCAGTACTTC.